This T cell receptor beta chain was obtained from a study of cytomegalovirus exposure and HLA in healthy donors. PCR involved 60 Vbeta and 13 Jbeta primers. Clones were read by immunoSEQ multiplex PCR, and TCRdb kept only the in-frame ones, dropping some. The table includes 200,000 to 250,000 clones, 65% to 85% detected once. The CDR3 is 13 residues long. From germline, CDR1 is MDHEN and CDR2 SYDVKM. Trimming shortened V by 5 bases and J by 5 bases, and 12 bases separated the two germline ends. The chain couples TRBV28 to TRBJ2-5; a possible D gene is TRBD1 (5 bases). This sequence originates from a man in his fifties or sixties in good health and CMV-seronegative. Sequenced material: PBMCs. Here the CDR3 DNA reads TGTGCCAGCAGTCCAGGGCGCCGGGAGACCCAGTACTTC. It codes for CASSPGRRETQYF.